Below are 32 T cell receptor beta chains sequenced from a single sample in a study of T cell responses to AZD1222 COVID-19 vaccine. TCRdb's table, derived via immunoSEQ multiplex PCR, lists solely in-frame clones and lacks some. The sample holds tens of thousands of clones, roughly 90% seen once. The sample in question was peripheral blood, obtained on day 0 of AZD1222 vaccination. The receptors were gathered from an adult in good health.

V usage is TRBV9 and J usage is TRBJ1-3; D remains ambiguous. The CDR3 sequence is 12 residues long. Germline values: CDR1 SGDLS, CDR2 YYNGEE. V was shortened by 0 bases and J by 3 bases, with 1 base between the two germline ends. CDR3 DNA sequence: TGTGCCAGCAGCGTAGTTGGAAACACCATATATTTT. Its translation: CASSVVGNTIYF.

V gene TRBV2 combines with J gene TRBJ2-1; 8 bases map to TRBD2. CDR1 and CDR2 (germline): SNHLY, FYNNEI. This CDR3 is 12 amino acids long. Germline trimming cut 8 bases from V and 5 bases from J; bases unmatched to any gene: 2. The CDR3 DNA reads as TGTGCCAGCTCGGGAGGGGACAATGAGCAGTTCTTC. Residues: CASSGGDNEQFF.

The genes are TRBV3-1 (or the pseudogene TRBV3-2) and TRBJ1-5, with TRBD1 identical over 9 bases. The CDR3 spans 23 residues. Germline V gives CDR1 LGHDT, CDR2 YNNKEL (reference sequence). The ends lost 0 bases at V and 0 bases at J; junction bases unmatched: 21. The CDR3 sequence is CASSQDLTGGDPGVGYSNQPQHF. The CDR3 DNA is TGTGCCAGCAGCCAAGATCTTACAGGGGGCGATCCTGGAGTGGGCTATAGCAATCAGCCCCAGCATTTT.

The gene calls are TRBV7-9 and TRBJ2-1, with D perhaps given as TRBD1 or TRBD2 (5 bases each). CDR1 is SEHNR and CDR2 is FQNEAQ in the germline V gene (reference sequence). Trimming shortened V by 2 bases and J by 9 bases, and 11 bases separated the two germline ends. The CDR3 loop spans 13 amino acids. The DNA of the CDR3 is TGTGCCAGCAGCTTAAGTGAGGGACGTGAGCAGTTCTTC. Protein: CASSLSEGREQFF.

The CDR3 loop is CASSRDSYSNQPQHF. The DNA of the CDR3 is TGCGCCAGCAGCCGGGACAGCTATAGCAATCAGCCCCAGCATTTT. The chain employs TRBV10-2 and TRBJ1-5; the match to TRBD1 covers 7 bases. J was trimmed by 0 bases and V by 6 bases; bases with no gene match: 5. The CDR3 runs to 15 residues. CDR1 is WSHSY, CDR2 SAAADI, per germline.

The chain joins TRBV15 to TRBJ2-2; D possibly corresponds to TRBD2 (6 bases). Germline V CDR1 and CDR2: LNHNV, YYDKDF (reference sequence). The CDR3 sequence is 14 residues long. The ends were cut back, 8 bases at V and 7 bases at J, with 17 bases in the middle. The CDR3 loop reads CATRLRESHGELFF. CDR3 nucleotide sequence: TGTGCCACCCGCCTTCGGGAGTCCCACGGGGAGCTGTTTTTT. The complete variable domain, with remaining parts taken from reference TRBV15 and TRBJ2-2, reads DAMVIQNPRYQVTQFGKPVTLSCSQTLNHNVMYWYQQKSSQAPKLLFHYYDKDFNNEADTPDNFQSRRPNTSFCFLDIRSPGLGDTAMYLCATRLRESHGELFFGEGSRLTVL.

V gene TRBV4-2 combines with J gene TRBJ1-5; TRBD1 is a possible D gene (5 bases). The germline CDR1 and CDR2 sequences are LGHNA and YNFKEQ. There are 13 residues in the CDR3. Trimming removed 0 bases at V and 7 bases at J, with 7 bases between. CDR3 protein: CASSQERGQPQHF. The DNA of the CDR3 is TGTGCCAGCAGCCAAGAACGGGGGCAGCCCCAGCATTTT.

In this sample, this clone turned up once. The rearrangement uses TRBV5-6 and TRBJ1-6, with a tentative D call TRBD1 (5 bases). V lost 0 bases and J lost 7, with 8 bases in between. Germline V gene sequence: CDR1 SGHDT, CDR2 YYEEEE. This CDR3 region has 14 residues. The CDR3 region has the DNA TGTGCCAGCAGCTTGGGACAGCAAAATTCACCCCTCCACTTT. As protein: CASSLGQQNSPLHF.

V gene TRBV4-3 combines with J gene TRBJ2-1, with TRBD2 as a possible D gene (6 bases). The V end was cut by 4 bases, the J end by 6 bases, with 19 bases between. This CDR3 comprises 16 residues. Germline lookup yields CDR1 LGHNA and CDR2 YSLEER. The DNA of the CDR3 is TGCGCCAGCAGCCCCCACCCGGCTAGCGAGGGCAATGAGCAGTTCTTC. As protein: CASSPHPASEGNEQFF.

The rearrangement joins TRBV5-1 to TRBJ1-2; no clear D. This CDR3 has 13 amino acids. Germline V gene sequence: CDR1 SGHRS, CDR2 YFSETQ. Trimming left V 0 bases short and J 3 bases short, with 6 bases between. The CDR3 spells CASSLEQYYGYTF. CDR3 DNA: TGCGCCAGCAGCTTGGAACAGTACTATGGCTACACCTTC.

This clone was observed once. This rearrangement joins TRBV20-1 to TRBJ2-7; no clear D gene. The CDR3 has 11 amino acids. V was cut by 3 bases and J by 8 bases, with 11 bases left in between. Germline V gives CDR1 DFQATT, CDR2 SNEGSKA (reference sequence). The CDR3 here is CSASVGGKQYF. The CDR3 region has the DNA TGCAGTGCTAGTGTGGGCGGCAAGCAGTACTTC.

The CDR3 DNA sequence: TGTGCCTGGTCCGACGGGGCTGCCGGATCGATCGGCTACACCTTC. It encodes CAWSDGAAGSIGYTF. The V and J genes are TRBV30 and TRBJ1-2; TRBD1 might be the D (5 bases). The CDR3 spans 15 residues. Germline values: CDR1 GTSNPN, CDR2 SVGIG (reference sequence). The germline V and J ends were trimmed by 5 bases and 8 bases, with 24 bases remaining between them.

V gene TRBV6-5 combines with J gene TRBJ2-1; 7 bases are shared with TRBD2. V lost 7 bases, J lost 7 bases, and 13 bases stayed unmatched. Germline V gene sequence: CDR1 MNHEY, CDR2 SVGAGI. This CDR3 comprises 15 residues. For the CDR3, the DNA is TGTGCCAGCACCCAAATAGGACGGGGGGAGAATGAGCAGTTCTTC. Encoded protein: CASTQIGRGENEQFF.

This clone came up once. The chain joins TRBV2 to TRBJ1-3; D unclear. This CDR3 region has 13 residues. CDR1 SNHLY and CDR2 FYNNEI come from the germline V gene. V was trimmed by 3 bases and J by 4 bases, leaving 7 bases between them. DNA for the CDR3: TGTGCCAGCAGTGAGGTTGGGGGAAACACCATATATTTT. The encoded protein is CASSEVGGNTIYF.

The CDR3 spells CSAARTYEQYF. DNA of the CDR3: TGCAGTGCTGCCCGGACCTACGAGCAGTACTTC. The chain links TRBV20-1 to TRBJ2-7; unclear D gene. The V gene's germline CDR1 is DFQATT and CDR2 SNEGSKA (reference sequence). V lost 5 bases to trimming and J lost 2 bases, with 7 bases between them. This CDR3 is 11 amino acids long.

This sequence joins TRBV6-5 and TRBJ2-1, with D perhaps TRBD1 (6 bases). The CDR3 totals 14 residues. V was clipped by 5 bases and J by 6 bases, with 14 bases between them. In germline, CDR1 is MNHEY, CDR2 SVGAGI. The CDR3 DNA reads as TGTGCCAGCAGTACACCGGGACATTTCAATGAGCAGTTCTTC. Translating gives CASSTPGHFNEQFF.

V is TRBV6-5 and J is TRBJ2-6, with D maybe TRBD1 (6 bases). CDR1 is MNHEY, CDR2 SVGAGI, per germline. The CDR3 covers 15 residues. The ends were cut back, 6 bases at V and 4 bases at J, with 13 bases in the middle. CDR3 DNA sequence: TGTGCCAGCAGGCCACAGGGATCAGGGGCCAACGTCCTGACTTTC. Amino acids: CASRPQGSGANVLTF.

The chain couples TRBV28 to TRBJ1-2; weak D call: TRBD1 (5 bases). CDR3 length: 13 amino acids. V was trimmed by 2 bases and J by 6 bases, leaving 10 bases between them. Germline V gene lookup returns CDR1 MDHEN and CDR2 SYDVKM. The chain's CDR3 is CASSLGRDDGYTF. CDR3 nucleotides: TGTGCCAGCAGTTTAGGCAGGGACGATGGCTACACCTTC.

The chain employs TRBV19 and TRBJ2-1, with 8 bases aligning to TRBD2. The length of the CDR3 is 18 residues. The V segment lost 3 bases and the J segment 0 bases; nucleotides outside the gene matches: 10. Germline V CDR1 and CDR2: LNHDA, SQIVND (reference sequence). CDR3 loop: CASSMNGGRSLSYNEQFF. The CDR3 DNA is TGTGCCAGTAGTATGAATGGCGGGAGGTCTCTCTCCTACAATGAGCAGTTCTTC.

This clone was observed once. The chain recombines TRBV4-3 with TRBJ2-5; D not resolved. Germline V lookup: CDR1 LGHNA, CDR2 YSLEER. Trimming left V 0 bases short and J 4 bases short, with 12 bases between. The CDR3 is made up of 15 amino acids. CDR3 sequence (DNA): TGCGCCAGCAGCCAAGATCTGGGTAACCGAGAGACCCAGTACTTC. Translating gives CASSQDLGNRETQYF.

The chain combines TRBV29-1 with TRBJ2-7; 12 bases line up with TRBD1. The CDR3 is made up of 14 amino acids. Per germline, CDR1 SQVTM and CDR2 ANQGSEA. The trim removed 6 bases at V and 7 bases at J, leaving 10 bases unmatched. The CDR3 DNA reads as TGCAGCGTGACGCCGGGACAGGGGGCGGAAGAGCAGTACTTC. Residues: CSVTPGQGAEEQYF.

The rearrangement uses TRBV9 and TRBJ1-4, with unresolved D. The length of the CDR3 is 14 residues. The V gene's germline CDR1 is SGDLS and CDR2 YYNGEE. V was pared by 3 bases and J by 1 base, with 7 bases between. The CDR3 sequence is CASSEDLTNEKLFF. In DNA, the CDR3 is TGTGCCAGCAGCGAGGACCTAACTAATGAAAAACTGTTTTTT.

The V and J genes are TRBV5-6 and TRBJ1-1; D ambiguous. The CDR3 has 14 amino acids. The germline V and J ends were trimmed by 4 bases and 0 bases, with 10 bases remaining between them. Germline values: CDR1 SGHDT, CDR2 YYEEEE. The CDR3 region has the DNA TGTGCCAGCAGCCCACCAGTCGTGAACACTGAAGCTTTCTTT. Protein product: CASSPPVVNTEAFF.

The rearrangement joins TRBV5-1 to TRBJ1-2; 8 bases are shared with TRBD1. CDR3 length equals 15 residues. V dropped 4 bases and J dropped 1; count of bases not matched to a gene: 6. Germline-derived CDR1 and CDR2 are SGHRS and YFSETQ. CDR3 nucleotides: TGCGCCAGCAGCCCCGGGGACAGGTTTAACTATGGCTACACCTTC. Protein: CASSPGDRFNYGYTF.

V and J are TRBV3-1 (or the pseudogene TRBV3-2) and TRBJ1-2; 11 positions agree with TRBD1. Looked up from germline, CDR1 is LGHDT and CDR2 is YNNKEL (reference sequence). The CDR3 is made up of 14 amino acids. V trimming: 5 bases; J trimming: 3 bases; junction bases outside the gene matches: 2. DNA for the CDR3: TGTGCCAGCAGCTGGGGACAGGGGGACTATGGCTACACCTTC. This gives the protein CASSWGQGDYGYTF.

This chain links TRBV11-2 with TRBJ2-1; no firm D call. The germline gives CDR1 SGHAT, CDR2 FQNNGV. Trimming took 9 bases from V and 5 from J, leaving 14 bases between them. This CDR3 is 13 amino acids long. This CDR3 reads CASRARINNEQFF. The CDR3 DNA reads TGTGCCAGTCGCGCTCGGATTAACAATGAGCAGTTCTTC. Combining the CDR3 with reference TRBV11-2 and TRBJ2-1 gives the whole variable domain EAGVAQSPRYKIIEKRQSVAFWCNPISGHATLYWYQQILGQGPKLLIQFQNNGVVDDSQLPKDRFSAERLKGVDSTLKIQPAKLEDSAVYLCASRARINNEQFFGPGTRLTVL.

This clone was seen only a few times. V gene TRBV11-2 combines with J gene TRBJ1-1; D is perhaps TRBD1 (6 bases). V lost 7 bases to trimming and J lost 4 bases, with 13 bases between them. The CDR3 contains 13 residues. Germline V lookup: CDR1 SGHAT, CDR2 FQNNGV. The CDR3 spells CASKLIGGTEAFF. CDR3 DNA sequence: TGTGCCAGCAAGCTTATAGGGGGCACTGAAGCTTTCTTT.

This clone was counted a single time. This chain uses TRBV5-1 with TRBJ2-7; 8 positions match TRBD1. This CDR3 is 14 amino acids long. V lost 2 bases, J lost 4 bases, and 5 bases stayed unmatched. Germline values: CDR1 SGHRS, CDR2 YFSETQ. CDR3: CASSFQGAMYEQYF. The CDR3 nucleotides read TGCGCCAGCAGCTTTCAGGGGGCGATGTACGAGCAGTACTTC.

The CDR3 DNA reads TGTGCCAGCGGACCCAAGACTAGCACAGATACGCAGTATTTT. Encoded protein: CASGPKTSTDTQYF. The J gene is TRBJ2-3, the V gene TRBV27; the D is unclear. V lost 8 bases and J 0 bases, leaving 12 bases between the germline ends. This CDR3 spans 14 amino acids. Germline V gene lookup returns CDR1 MNHEY and CDR2 SMNVEV (reference sequence).

The rearrangement uses TRBV27 and TRBJ2-1; TRBD2 matches 14 bases. Germline lookup yields CDR1 MNHEY and CDR2 SMNVEV (reference sequence). Trimming took 5 bases from V and 3 from J; bases not matched to a gene: 18. CDR3 size: 21 residues. Written as DNA, the CDR3 is TGTGCCAGCAGTCCCTACGGACTAGCGGGAGGCCTCAGGCAGGTCTACAATGAGCAGTTCTTC. It encodes CASSPYGLAGGLRQVYNEQFF.

The J gene is TRBJ2-7, the V gene TRBV19; tentatively, D is TRBD1 or TRBD2 (5 bases each). CDR3 size: 12 residues. In germline, CDR1 is LNHDA, CDR2 SQIVND (reference sequence). V was shortened by 5 bases and J by 7 bases, with 12 bases between the two germline ends. The CDR3 nucleotides are TGTGCCAGTAGTCCCGGGACGTGGGAGCAGTACTTC. The encoded protein is CASSPGTWEQYF.

The chain employs TRBV5-1 and TRBJ2-7; perhaps TRBD1 as D (6 bases). The V end was cut by 7 bases, the J end by 2 bases, with 19 bases between. This CDR3 has 15 residues. Germline V gene lookup returns CDR1 SGHRS and CDR2 YFSETQ. CDR3 DNA: TGCGCCAGCGGCTCAGGGGACATATCAACCTACGAGCAGTACTTC. Protein sequence: CASGSGDISTYEQYF. The full variable domain, its missing parts supplied by reference TRBV5-1 and TRBJ2-7, is KAGVTQTPRYLIKTRGQQVTLSCSPISGHRSVSWYQQTPGQGLQFLFEYFSETQRNKGNFPGRFSGRQFSNSRSEMNVSTLELGDSALYLCASGSGDISTYEQYFGPGTRLTVT.